This T cell receptor (beta chain) was observed in a study of blood T cell repertoires in COVID-19. Study information: Sites in the United States, Italy and Spain provided acute and convalescent COVID-19 samples. PBMCs, B-cell-depleted T cells, or T cells were the source of the cDNA or gDNA that made up the material.

In the original processing: Reference gene primers were amplified, and this amplification served to estimate nucleated cell counts. Produced via immunoSEQ multiplex PCR; TCRdb's table is partial and in-frame only. V, J and clone size derive from that table, while D and trimming were established from the DNA sequence. The sample holds about 16,000 clones, 85% to 90% seen once. The CDR3 is 17 residues long. V gave up 6 bases and J gave up 0 bases; unmatched junction bases: 12. CDR1 is MGHRA and CDR2 is YSYEKL in the germline V gene. Seattle cases were enrolled at active infection and followed longitudinally.

The rearrangement uses TRBV4-1 and TRBJ2-3; 7 bases map to TRBD2. This receptor was identified in a woman of 80 years or more with COVID-19, enrolled during active disease. Material: peripheral blood. CDR3: CASREYLSGASTDTQYF. CDR3 sequence (DNA): TGCGCCAGCAGGGAATACCTGAGCGGGGCTAGCACAGATACGCAGTATTTT.